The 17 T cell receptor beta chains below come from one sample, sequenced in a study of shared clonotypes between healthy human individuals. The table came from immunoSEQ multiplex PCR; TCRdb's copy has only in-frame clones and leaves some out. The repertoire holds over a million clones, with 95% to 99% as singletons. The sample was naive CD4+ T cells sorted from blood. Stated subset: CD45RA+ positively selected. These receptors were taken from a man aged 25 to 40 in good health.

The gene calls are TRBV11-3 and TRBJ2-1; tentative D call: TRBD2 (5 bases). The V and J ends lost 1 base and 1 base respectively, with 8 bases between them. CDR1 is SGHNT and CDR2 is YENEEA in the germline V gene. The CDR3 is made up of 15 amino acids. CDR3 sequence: CASSLGGFSYNEQFF. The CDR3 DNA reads TGTGCCAGCAGCTTAGGCGGGTTTTCCTACAATGAGCAGTTCTTC.

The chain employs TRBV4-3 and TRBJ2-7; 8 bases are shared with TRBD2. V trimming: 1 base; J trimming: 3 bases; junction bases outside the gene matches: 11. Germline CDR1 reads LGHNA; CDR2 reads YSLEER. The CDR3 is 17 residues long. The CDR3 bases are TGCGCCAGCAGCCAAGCCCTCGGGGGGGGCCGGGGCTACGAGCAGTACTTC. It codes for CASSQALGGGRGYEQYF.

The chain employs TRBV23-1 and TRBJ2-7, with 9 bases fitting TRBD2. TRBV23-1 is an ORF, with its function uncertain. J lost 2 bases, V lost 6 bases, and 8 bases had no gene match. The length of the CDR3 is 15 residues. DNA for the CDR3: TGCGCCAGCAGCCCCGGGCCTAGCGGGGCCTACGAGCAGTACTTC. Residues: CASSPGPSGAYEQYF.

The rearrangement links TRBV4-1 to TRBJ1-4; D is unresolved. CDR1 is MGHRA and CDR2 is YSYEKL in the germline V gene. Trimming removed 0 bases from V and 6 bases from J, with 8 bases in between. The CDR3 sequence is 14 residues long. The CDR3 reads CASSQEPYDEKLFF. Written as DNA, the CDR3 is TGCGCCAGCAGCCAAGAACCGTACGATGAAAAACTGTTTTTT.

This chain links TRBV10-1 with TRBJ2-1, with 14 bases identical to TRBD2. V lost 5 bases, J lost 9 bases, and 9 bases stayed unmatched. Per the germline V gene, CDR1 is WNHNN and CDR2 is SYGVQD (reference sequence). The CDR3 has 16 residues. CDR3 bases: TGCGCCAGCAGTCGATTAGGGACTAGCGGGAGCAGTGAGCAGTTCTTC. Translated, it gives CASSRLGTSGSSEQFF.

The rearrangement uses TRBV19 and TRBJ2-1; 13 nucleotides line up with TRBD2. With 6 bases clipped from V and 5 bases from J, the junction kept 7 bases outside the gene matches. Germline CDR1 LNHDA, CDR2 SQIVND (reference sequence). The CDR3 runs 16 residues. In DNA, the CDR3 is TGTGCCAGTAGGGGACACGGACTAGCGGGAGACAATGAGCAGTTCTTC. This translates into CASRGHGLAGDNEQFF.

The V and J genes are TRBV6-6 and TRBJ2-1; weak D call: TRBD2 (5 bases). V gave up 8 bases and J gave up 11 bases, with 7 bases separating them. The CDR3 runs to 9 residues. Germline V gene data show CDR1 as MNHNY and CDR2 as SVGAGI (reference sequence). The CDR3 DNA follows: TGTGCCAGCGGGAGCCAGCAGTTCTTC. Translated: CASGSQQFF.

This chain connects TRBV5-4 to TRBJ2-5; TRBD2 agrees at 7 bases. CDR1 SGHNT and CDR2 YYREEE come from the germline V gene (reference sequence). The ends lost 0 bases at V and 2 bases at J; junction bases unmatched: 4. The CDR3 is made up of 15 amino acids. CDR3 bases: TGTGCCAGCAGCTTGGATAGCGGGCGACAAGAGACCCAGTACTTC. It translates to CASSLDSGRQETQYF.

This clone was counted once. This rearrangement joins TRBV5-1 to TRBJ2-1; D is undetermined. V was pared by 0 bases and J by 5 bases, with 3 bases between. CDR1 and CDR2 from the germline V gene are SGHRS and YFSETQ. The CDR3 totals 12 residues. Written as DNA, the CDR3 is TGCGCCAGCAGCTTGGTGAACAATGAGCAGTTCTTC. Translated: CASSLVNNEQFF.

Here the CDR3 DNA reads TGTGCCAGCTCCTCGTGGCGGGACCGCACAGATACGCAGTATTTT. This translates into CASSSWRDRTDTQYF. This sequence joins TRBV25-1 and TRBJ2-3; the D gene is possibly TRBD2 (6 bases). This CDR3 spans 15 amino acids. The V and J ends lost 8 bases and 1 base respectively, with 16 bases between them. Per germline, CDR1 MGHDK and CDR2 SYGVNS.

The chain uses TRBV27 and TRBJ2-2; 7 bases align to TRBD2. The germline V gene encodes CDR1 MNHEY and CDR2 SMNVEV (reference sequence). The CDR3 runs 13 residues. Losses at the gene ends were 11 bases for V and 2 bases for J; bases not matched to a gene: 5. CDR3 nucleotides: TGTGCCGCGAAGCGGGACAACACCGGGGAGCTGTTTTTT. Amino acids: CAAKRDNTGELFF.

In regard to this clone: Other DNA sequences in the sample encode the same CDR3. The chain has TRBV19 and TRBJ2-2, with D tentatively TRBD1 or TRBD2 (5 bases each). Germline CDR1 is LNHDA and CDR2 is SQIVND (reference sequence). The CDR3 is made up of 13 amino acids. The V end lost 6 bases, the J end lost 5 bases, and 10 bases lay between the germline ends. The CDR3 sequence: CASSPGPTGELFF. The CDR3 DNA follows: TGTGCCAGTAGCCCGGGGCCTACCGGGGAGCTGTTTTTT. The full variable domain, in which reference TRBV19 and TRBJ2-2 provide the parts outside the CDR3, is DGGITQSPKYLFRKEGQNVTLSCEQNLNHDAMYWYRQDPGQGLRLIYYSQIVNDFQKGDIAEGYSVSREKKESFPLTVTSAQKNPTAFYLCASSPGPTGELFFGEGSRLTVL.

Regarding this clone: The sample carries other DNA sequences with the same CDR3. CDR3 amino acids: CASSQGGGSYEQYF. The CDR3 coding sequence is TGCGCCAGCAGCCAAGGGGGGGGCTCCTACGAGCAGTACTTC. The V gene is TRBV4-3, the J gene TRBJ2-7, with 7 bases fitting TRBD2. The CDR3 runs 14 residues. Germline loops: CDR1 LGHNA, CDR2 YSLEER. V shed 1 base, J shed 0 bases, and the junction held 0 bases outside the gene matches.

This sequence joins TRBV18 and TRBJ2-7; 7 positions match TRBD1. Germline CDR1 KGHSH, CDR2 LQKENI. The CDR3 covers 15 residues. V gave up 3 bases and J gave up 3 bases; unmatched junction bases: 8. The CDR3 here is CASSPAGGMGYEQYF. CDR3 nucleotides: TGTGCCAGCTCACCGGCAGGGGGTATGGGCTACGAGCAGTACTTC.

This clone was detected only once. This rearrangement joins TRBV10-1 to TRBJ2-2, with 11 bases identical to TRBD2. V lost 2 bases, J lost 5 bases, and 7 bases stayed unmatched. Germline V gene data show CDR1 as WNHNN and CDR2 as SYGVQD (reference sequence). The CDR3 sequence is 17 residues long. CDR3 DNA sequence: TGCGCCAGCAGTGAGGCTAGCGGGAGGTCTGGTACCGGGGAGCTGTTTTTT. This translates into CASSEASGRSGTGELFF.

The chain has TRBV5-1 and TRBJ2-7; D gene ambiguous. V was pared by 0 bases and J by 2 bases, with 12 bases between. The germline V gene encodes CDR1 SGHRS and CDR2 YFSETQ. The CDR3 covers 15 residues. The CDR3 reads CASSLERITTYEQYF. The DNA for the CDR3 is TGCGCCAGCAGCTTGGAGAGGATTACCACCTACGAGCAGTACTTC. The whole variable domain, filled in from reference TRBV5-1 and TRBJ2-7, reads KAGVTQTPRYLIKTRGQQVTLSCSPISGHRSVSWYQQTPGQGLQFLFEYFSETQRNKGNFPGRFSGRQFSNSRSEMNVSTLELGDSALYLCASSLERITTYEQYFGPGTRLTVT.

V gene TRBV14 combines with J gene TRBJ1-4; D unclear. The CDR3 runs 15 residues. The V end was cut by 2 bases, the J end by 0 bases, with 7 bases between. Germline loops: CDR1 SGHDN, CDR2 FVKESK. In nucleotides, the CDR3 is TGTGCCAGCAGCCAAAATAGTGCAACTAATGAAAAACTGTTTTTT. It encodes CASSQNSATNEKLFF.